One and the same sample provided the 6 T cell receptor beta chains below, sequenced in a study of blood T cell repertoires in COVID-19. Sequencing was performed with immunoSEQ multiplex PCR; in TCRdb, only in-frame clones are kept and a portion is missing. The repertoire holds roughly 240,000 clones, with more than 85% as singletons. Sequencing was carried out using peripheral blood. The receptors originated from a man aged 18 to 35 with active or convalescent COVID-19.

In this sample, this clone turned up once. The chain joins TRBV3-1 (or the pseudogene TRBV3-2) to TRBJ1-1; possibly TRBD1 for D (5 bases). Trimming stripped 3 bases from V and 1 base from J, with 9 bases between. Germline V gene sequence: CDR1 LGHDT, CDR2 YNNKEL (reference sequence). This CDR3 has 14 residues. The CDR3 DNA follows: TGTGCCAGCAGCCAGTCAGGGTGGAACACTGAAGCTTTCTTT. The encoded protein is CASSQSGWNTEAFF.

The CDR3 loop is CASSAGHSDGDTQYF. The CDR3 nucleotides read TGTGCCAGCAGCGCGGGGCACTCCGATGGGGATACGCAGTATTTT. The J gene is TRBJ2-3, the V gene TRBV5-5; maybe TRBD2 (6 bases). CDR3 size: 15 residues. Trimming took 4 bases from V and 6 from J, leaving 18 bases between them. The germline CDR1 and CDR2 sequences are SGHKS and YYEKEE (reference sequence).

The rearrangement uses TRBV11-3 and TRBJ2-3; a weak D match, TRBD1 (5 bases). Trimming took 0 bases from V and 0 from J, leaving 13 bases between them. Germline V lookup: CDR1 SGHNT, CDR2 YENEEA. The CDR3 totals 17 residues. Written as DNA, the CDR3 is TGTGCCAGCAGCTTAGAAACAGGAATCCCTAGCACAGATACGCAGTATTTT. Protein: CASSLETGIPSTDTQYF.

V and J are TRBV15 and TRBJ2-7; TRBD2 agrees at 10 bases. Germline CDR1 LNHNV, CDR2 YYDKDF (reference sequence). This CDR3 is 15 amino acids long. Trimming cost V 4 bases and J 5 bases; bases outside gene matches: 8. This chain's CDR3 is CATSILSGGRDEQYF. The CDR3 nucleotides read TGTGCCACCAGCATCCTTAGCGGGGGGCGGGACGAGCAGTACTTC.

The chain carries TRBV30 and TRBJ2-1; the D is unclear. Germline-derived CDR1 and CDR2 are GTSNPN and SVGIG (reference sequence). The CDR3 has 14 residues. The ends were cut back, 5 bases at V and 2 bases at J, with 13 bases in the middle. CDR3 DNA: TGTGCCTGGGAAATCGGGTCAGCCTACAATGAGCAGTTCTTC. This codes for CAWEIGSAYNEQFF.

This clone has just one count. The rearrangement joins TRBV7-9 to TRBJ2-7; D perhaps matches TRBD1 (6 bases). The CDR3 has 15 amino acids. The V and J ends lost 1 base and 0 bases respectively, with 10 bases between them. Germline values: CDR1 SEHNR, CDR2 FQNEAQ (reference sequence). The CDR3 DNA follows: TGTGCCAGCAGCTTAGGGGGGCTTTACTCCTACGAGCAGTACTTC. Translated, it gives CASSLGGLYSYEQYF.